The 17 T cell receptor beta chains below come from one sample, sequenced in a study of identical twins listed by TCRdb under 2016. Libraries were prepared through 5' RACE. The instrument given in TCRdb is Illumina HiSeq 2000. Using fastp trimming at Q25 and MiXCR clonotype assembly, TCRdb reanalyzed the public sequencing data and kept in-frame beta chains. Rows matching on CDR3 protein sequence are summarized as one entry with the most common DNA and genes. The sample contains 1.5 million to 2 million distinct CDR3 sequences, roughly a third of them found a single time. The top ten clonotypes cover 0.25% to 0.3% of the sample. Source material: cord blood. These receptors were collected from a newborn girl in good health.

This clonotype was seen ten or more times. This chain links TRBV3-1 with TRBJ2-5, with no clear D. The V gene's germline CDR1 is LGHDT and CDR2 YNNKEL (reference sequence). V was trimmed by 2 bases and J by 3 bases, leaving 13 bases between them. This CDR3 has 15 residues. CDR3 nucleotide sequence: TGTGCCAGCAGCCAAAGGATCGGGTCTAAAGAGACCCAGTACTTC. The encoded protein is CASSQRIGSKETQYF.

This clonotype is a singleton in its sample. The chain combines TRBV11-2 with TRBJ1-1; D is perhaps TRBD1 (5 bases). The CDR3 sequence is 13 residues long. Germline CDR1 and CDR2: SGHAT and FQNNGV. CDR3 sequence: CATAPRVVSEAFF. The DNA for the CDR3 is TGTGCTACGGCCCCCAGGGTAGTATCTGAAGCTTTCTTT.

This chain links TRBV6-5 with TRBJ2-5, with D hard to call. The J call may be incorrect, as the DNA end agrees better with TRBJ2-7. The CDR3 has 12 residues. The germline V gene encodes CDR1 MNHEY and CDR2 SVGAGI. The CDR3 reads CASRADGYEQYF. The CDR3 DNA sequence: TGTGCCAGCAGAGCCGACGGCTACGAGCAGTACTTC.

V and J are TRBV3-1 and TRBJ2-3, with D possibly being TRBD2 (6 bases). Trimming removed 0 bases at V and 8 bases at J, with 18 bases between. Per germline, CDR1 LGHDT and CDR2 YNNKEL (reference sequence). The CDR3 spans 16 residues. The CDR3 coding sequence is TGTGCCAGCAGCCAAGAGCTCGCGGGGAGGCGTGGTACGCAGTATTTT. Translated: CASSQELAGRRGTQYF.

This clonotype was counted only a few times. The rearrangement links TRBV10-3 to TRBJ2-7, with 10 bases matching TRBD2. The V and J ends lost 7 bases and 3 bases, in that order; junction bases with no gene match: 9. CDR1 is ENHRY, CDR2 SYGVKD, per germline. This CDR3 comprises 15 residues. The CDR3 is CAIKGGLAGVYEQYF. Written as DNA, the CDR3 is TGTGCCATCAAGGGTGGGCTAGCGGGAGTCTACGAGCAGTACTTC.

This clonotype was seen a handful of times. This may stem from a read error, because a much larger clone lies one nucleotide away. The chain joins TRBV7-9 to TRBJ2-3; 8 bases fit TRBD2. With V trimmed by 1 base and J by 0 bases, 3 bases remained unmatched. CDR1 is SEHNR, CDR2 FQNEAQ, per germline (reference sequence). CDR3 size: 16 residues. CDR3 protein: CASSLGRLASTDTQYF. In DNA form, the CDR3 reads TGTGCCAGCAGCTTAGGGAGACTAGCGAGCACAGATACGCAGTATTTT.

This clonotype was seen a few times. The chain links TRBV5-1 to TRBJ2-2; no clear D. The germline V gene has CDR1 SGHRS and CDR2 YFSETQ. The CDR3 length is 14 residues. V was trimmed by 2 bases and J by 2 bases, leaving 7 bases between them. This CDR3 reads CASSFQANTGELFF. DNA of the CDR3: TGCGCCAGCAGCTTCCAGGCTAACACCGGGGAGCTGTTTTTT.

The chain joins TRBV4-2 to TRBJ2-3, with a possible D match to TRBD1 (5 bases). CDR3 length equals 16 residues. Germline lookup yields CDR1 LGHNA and CDR2 YNFKEQ. V gave up 4 bases and J gave up 2 bases, with 16 bases separating them. The CDR3: CASSLRQLSFTDTQYF. For the CDR3, the DNA is TGTGCCAGCAGCCTTCGACAGCTTTCCTTCACAGATACGCAGTATTTT.

This clonotype was detected only a few times. The rearrangement joins TRBV15 to TRBJ1-6, with D uncertain. CDR1 and CDR2 from the germline V gene are LNHNV and YYDKDF (reference sequence). V gave up 0 bases and J gave up 6 bases, with 6 bases separating them. The CDR3 is 14 amino acids. CDR3 sequence (DNA): TGTGCCACCAGCAGAGATCAGGTTAATTCACCCCTCCACTTT. It is translated as CATSRDQVNSPLHF.

V gene TRBV3-1 combines with J gene TRBJ2-1, with D possibly matching TRBD2 (6 bases). Germline V gene lookup returns CDR1 LGHDT and CDR2 YNNKEL (reference sequence). Trimming took off 4 bases at V and 4 bases at J, with 17 bases between the two ends. The CDR3 extends over 16 amino acids. CDR3 in DNA: TGTGCCAGCAGCCTAATTAGCGGAGGGGATTACAATGAGCAGTTCTTC. Amino acid sequence: CASSLISGGDYNEQFF.

Only a few counts were recorded for this clonotype. J is TRBJ1-5 and V is TRBV6-1; 7 bases map to TRBD1. Germline V gene lookup returns CDR1 MNHNS and CDR2 SASEGT. The trim removed 4 bases at V and 1 base at J, leaving 1 base unmatched. This CDR3 region has 14 residues. The CDR3 loop is CASSAGQSNQPQHF. The CDR3 region has the DNA TGTGCCAGCAGTGCGGGACAGAGCAATCAGCCCCAGCATTTT.

This rearrangement joins TRBV5-1 to TRBJ2-3; TRBD2 matches at 9 bases. Germline-derived CDR1 and CDR2 are SGHRS and YFSETQ. This CDR3 contains 15 residues. Trimming took 5 bases from V and 0 from J; bases not matched to a gene: 4. DNA of the CDR3: TGCGCCAGCAGTTCTAGCGGGGATAGCACAGATACGCAGTATTTT. It yields the protein CASSSSGDSTDTQYF.

The chain joins TRBV7-2 to TRBJ1-2; D gene ambiguous. Germline loops: CDR1 SGHTA, CDR2 FQGNSA. CDR3 length: 13 residues. V lost 2 bases to trimming and J lost 6 bases, with 10 bases between them. The CDR3 DNA reads TGTGCCAGCAGCTTATCGTCCCGCGATGGCTACACCTTC. Translation: CASSLSSRDGYTF. The whole variable domain, filled in from reference TRBV7-2 and TRBJ1-2, reads GAGVSQSPSNKVTEKGKDVELRCDPISGHTALYWYRQSLGQGLEFLIYFQGNSAPDKSGLPSDRFSAERTGGSVSTLTIQRTQQEDSAVYLCASSLSSRDGYTFGSGTRLTVV.

This chain connects TRBV20-1 to TRBJ2-1, with TRBD1 matching over 10 bases. CDR1 and CDR2 (germline): DFQATT, SNEGSKA (reference sequence). CDR3 length: 14 amino acids. CDR3 region: CSSRDRGSYNEQFF. The CDR3 nucleotides read TGCAGCTCCCGGGACAGGGGATCCTACAATGAGCAGTTCTTC.

The chain couples TRBV5-1 to TRBJ1-1, with D possibly being TRBD1 (5 bases). CDR1 SGHRS and CDR2 YFSETQ come from the germline V gene. V dropped 7 bases and J dropped 11 bases, with 9 bases sitting between them. This CDR3 has 9 residues. The CDR3 DNA follows: TGCGCCAGCGGGGCGGGTGCTTTCTTT. Translating it yields CASGAGAFF.

This clonotype turned up a few times. The V and J genes are TRBV4-2 and TRBJ2-7; D uncertain. The CDR3 is 11 residues long. The germline CDR1 and CDR2 sequences are LGHNA and YNFKEQ. The V gene lost 8 bases and the J gene lost 3 bases, with 8 bases spanning the gap. In DNA, the CDR3 is TGTGCCAGCCAAGTCGGCTACGAGCAGTACTTC. Translated, it gives CASQVGYEQYF.

Only a few counts were recorded for this clonotype. This chain links TRBV21-1 with TRBJ2-7; the table calls TRBD1, which could not be checked here. TRBV21-1 is labeled a pseudogene. The CDR3 consists of 15 residues. The CDR3 nucleotides are TGTGCCAGCAGCAAAGGGGGGACCCCCTACAATGAGCAGTACTTC. This gives the protein CASSKGGTPYNEQYF.